The entry below gives a single TCR beta chain sequence along with its context. Participants reported their clinical history, and cohort assignment relied on those reports. This sample is drawn from a study of blood T cell repertoires in COVID-19. Original analysis: Counts of nucleated cells, estimated from reference gene primer amplification, were obtained. The table came from immunoSEQ multiplex PCR; TCRdb's copy has only in-frame clones and leaves some out. D and trimming come from the DNA, and the V and J calls and clone size come from that table. Of fewer than 400,000 clones in the sample, approximately 84% were seen once. V lost 5 bases, J lost 4 bases, and 13 bases lay in between. The germline gives CDR1 SGHAT, CDR2 FQDESV (reference sequence). The CDR3 extends over 14 amino acids.

The sequence was obtained from a man between 25 and 39 years old who had recovered from COVID-19. The chain joins TRBV11-1 to TRBJ2-3; D is perhaps TRBD2 (5 bases). The sample taken for sequencing was PBMCs or T cells enriched from blood (not recorded which). The CDR3 DNA follows: TGTGCCAGCAGCCTGGATAGGGAGCCAGATACGCAGTATTTT. Translating gives CASSLDREPDTQYF. The entire variable domain, with the rest obtained from reference TRBV11-1 and TRBJ2-3, is as follows: EAEVAQSPRYKITEKSQAVAFWCDPISGHATLYWYRQILGQGPELLVQFQDESVVDDSQLPKDRFSAERLKGVDSTLKIQPAELGDSAMYLCASSLDREPDTQYFGPGTRLTVL.